A single T cell receptor beta chain is shown here with its context. In the authors' methods: The assay estimated nucleated cells by amplifying reference gene primers. Clones were read by immunoSEQ multiplex PCR, and TCRdb kept only the in-frame ones, dropping some. V and J calls and clone size are copied from that table; D and trimming were computed from the DNA. The sample gives some 370,000 clones, more than 75% of which show up once; about 10% is in the top ten. These data originate in a study of blood T cell repertoires in COVID-19. Study as a whole: The samples span acute and convalescent COVID-19 from the United States, Italy and Spain. T cells, B-cell-depleted T cells, or PBMCs provided the cDNA or gDNA that served as material.

This CDR3 is 16 amino acids long. The germline CDR1 and CDR2 sequences are MNHEY and SMNVEV (reference sequence). V shed 2 bases and J shed 4 bases, with 15 bases lying between them. Seattle researchers signed up patients amid active infection and tracked them longitudinally. The TCR was taken from a woman in her twenties or thirties with COVID-19, enrolled during active disease. The chain joins TRBV27 to TRBJ1-5, with a possible D match to TRBD1 (6 bases). Sequenced: peripheral blood. The CDR3 loop is CASSLIVGGENQPQHF. The CDR3 DNA sequence: TGTGCCAGCAGTTTAATAGTAGGGGGGGAGAATCAGCCCCAGCATTTT.